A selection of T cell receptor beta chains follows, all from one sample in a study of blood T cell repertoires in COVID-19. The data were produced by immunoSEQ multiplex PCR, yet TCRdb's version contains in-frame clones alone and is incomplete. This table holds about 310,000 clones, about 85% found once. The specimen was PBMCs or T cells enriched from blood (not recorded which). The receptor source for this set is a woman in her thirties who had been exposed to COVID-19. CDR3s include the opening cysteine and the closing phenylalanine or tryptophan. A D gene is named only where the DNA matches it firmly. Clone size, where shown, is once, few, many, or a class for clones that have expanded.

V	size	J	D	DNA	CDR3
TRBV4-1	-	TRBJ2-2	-	TGCGCCAGCAGCCAAGATGAGCCTAGCGCCGGGGAGCTGTTTTTT	CASSQDEPSAGELFF
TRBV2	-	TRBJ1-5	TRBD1	TGTGCCAGCAGGCTGACAGGGATCCAGCCCCAGCATTTT	CASRLTGIQPQHF
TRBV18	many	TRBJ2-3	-	TGTGCCAGCTCCAATACAGGGTCCCCAGATACGCAGTATTTT	CASSNTGSPDTQYF
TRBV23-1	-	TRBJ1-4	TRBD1	TGCGCCAGCAGTGGAAATGCCCCTTCCCCCGGGACAGGGGTTAATGAAAAACTGTTTTTT	CASSGNAPSPGTGVNEKLFF
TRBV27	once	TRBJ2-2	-	TGTGCCAGCAGTAAACGACAGCCCAACGCCGGGGAGCTGTTTTTT	CASSKRQPNAGELFF
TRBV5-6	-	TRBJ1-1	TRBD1	TGTGCCAGCAGCTCCCGAGAACTGGGACAGAAGAACACTGAAGCTTTCTTT	CASSSRELGQKNTEAFF
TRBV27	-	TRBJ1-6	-	TGTGCCAGCAGTCCCCGAGGCTCACCCCTCCACTTT	CASSPRGSPLHF
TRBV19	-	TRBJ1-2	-	TGTGCCAGTAGTAGCTACAGCTTACATGGCTACACCTTC	CASSSYSLHGYTF
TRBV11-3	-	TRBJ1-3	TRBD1	TGTGCCAGCAGCCCGGGACAGGGAATGATATCTGGAAACACCATATATTTT	CASSPGQGMISGNTIYF
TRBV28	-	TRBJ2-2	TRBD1	TGTGCCAGCAGTTGGGGGACAGGGGAAAACACCGGGGAGCTGTTTTTT	CASSWGTGENTGELFF
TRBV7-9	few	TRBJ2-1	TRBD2	TGTGCCAGCAGTTTACCGGGGGGGCGAAATGAGCAGTTCTTC	CASSLPGGRNEQFF
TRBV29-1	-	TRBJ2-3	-	TGCAGCGTTGAAGGCGGACAGCGCACAGATACGCAGTATTTT	CSVEGGQRTDTQYF
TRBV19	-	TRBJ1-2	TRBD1	TGTGCCAGTAGTAAGGGACAGACAGATTCTAACTATGGCTACACCTTC	CASSKGQTDSNYGYTF
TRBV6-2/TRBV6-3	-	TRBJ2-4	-	TGTGCCAGCAGTTACCCCTTGACAGGAGTTCTAGCCAAAAACATTCAGTACTTC	CASSYPLTGVLAKNIQYF
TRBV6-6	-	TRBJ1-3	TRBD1	TGTGCCAGCAGTCAAACGGACAGGTCGAGGTCTGGAAACACCATATATTTT	CASSQTDRSRSGNTIYF
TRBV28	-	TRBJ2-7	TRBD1	TGTGCCAGCAGTTTTCTCTCCGGGACAGGGGAGCAGTACTTC	CASSFLSGTGEQYF
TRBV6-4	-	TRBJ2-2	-	TGTGCCAGCAGGGCAAGCGGCCTAGGGGAGCTGTTTTTT	CASRASGLGELFF
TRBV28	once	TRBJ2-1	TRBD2	TGTGCCACCGTCCTAGCGGGAGGACATAATGAGCAGTTCTTC	CATVLAGGHNEQFF
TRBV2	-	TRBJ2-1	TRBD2	TGTGCCAGCAGTGCTAGCGGGGGGGCCTACAATGAGCAGTTCTTC	CASSASGGAYNEQFF
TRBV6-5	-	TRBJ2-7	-	TGTGCCAGTGAGACTAATCGGGGTTTTGGAGAGCAGTACTTC	CASETNRGFGEQYF
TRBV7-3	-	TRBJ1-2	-	TGTGCCAGCAGCTTAACGAGAGGTAGTAACTATGGCTACACCTTC	CASSLTRGSNYGYTF
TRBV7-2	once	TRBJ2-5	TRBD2	TGTGCCAGCAGCTCTAGGCCGGGACTAGCGGGGGGGTTGGAGACCCAGTACTTC	CASSSRPGLAGGLETQYF
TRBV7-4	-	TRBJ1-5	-	TGTGCCAGCAGCTCTCTTTTGGGAGAGGGCAATCAGCCCCAGCATTTT	CASSSLLGEGNQPQHF
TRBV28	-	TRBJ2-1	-	TGTGCCAGCAGTGCACTGCTTCAGGGCGTGGAGAATGAGCAGTTCTTC	CASSALLQGVENEQFF
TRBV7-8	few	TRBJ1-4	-	TGTGCCAGCAGCTTATCCGGGGGGCAGTTTAATGAAAAACTGTTTTTT	CASSLSGGQFNEKLFF
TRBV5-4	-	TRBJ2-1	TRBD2	TGTGCCAGCAGCCATCGGACTAGCGGGAGCGATGAGCAGTTCTTC	CASSHRTSGSDEQFF
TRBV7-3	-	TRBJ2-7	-	TGTGCCAGCGCCGGGGTCTACGCGCAGTACTTC	CASAGVYAQYF
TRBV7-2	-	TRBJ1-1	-	TGTGCCAGCAGCTTAGTTCCCGAGGAGGCTGAAGCTTTCTTT	CASSLVPEEAEAFF
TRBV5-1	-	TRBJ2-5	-	TGCGCCAGCAGCTTCTACAGGGATCGACAAGAGACCCAGTACTTC	CASSFYRDRQETQYF
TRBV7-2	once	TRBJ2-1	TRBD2	TGTGCCAGCAGCTTAGCGACTAGCGGGGTATCCTACAATGAGCAGTTCTTC	CASSLATSGVSYNEQFF
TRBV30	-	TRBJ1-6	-	TGTGCCTGCCGAGAGACAGAATCCTATAATTCACCCCTCCACTTT	CACRETESYNSPLHF
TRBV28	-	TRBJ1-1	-	TGTGCCAGCAGTTTTCCGGGACTAGAAGCTTTCTTT	CASSFPGLEAFF
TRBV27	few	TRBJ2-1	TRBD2	TGTGCCAGCAGTGCCCTACCCGGGACTAGCGGGGGGGCGGGGTCCTACAATGAGCAGTTCTTC	CASSALPGTSGGAGSYNEQFF
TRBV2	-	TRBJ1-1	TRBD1	TGTGCCAGCAGTGGGGACAGGGACACTGAAGCTTTCTTT	CASSGDRDTEAFF
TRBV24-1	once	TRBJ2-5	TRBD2	TGTGCCACCGGGGGACTAGCGGGGGGACAAGAGACCCAGTACTTC	CATGGLAGGQETQYF
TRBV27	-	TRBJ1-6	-	TGTGCCAGCAGTCCCCTTGCCAGACAGTCCTATAATTCACCCCTCCACTTT	CASSPLARQSYNSPLHF
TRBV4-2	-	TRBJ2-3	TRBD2	TGTGCCAGCAGCCAAGAGCCAGCGGGGGTCAGCACAGATACGCAGTATTTT	CASSQEPAGVSTDTQYF
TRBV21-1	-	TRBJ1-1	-	TGTGCCAGCAGCAAATTAGCAGGTCCGGGGGCTTTCTTT	CASSKLAGPGAFF
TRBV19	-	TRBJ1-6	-	TGTGCCAGTAGTATCCAGGATAATACCGATTCACCCCTCCACTTT	CASSIQDNTDSPLHF
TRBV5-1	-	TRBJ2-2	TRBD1	TGCGCCAGCAGCTTCTCCGGGACAGGGAACACCGGGGAGCTGTTTTTT	CASSFSGTGNTGELFF
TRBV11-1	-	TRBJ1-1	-	TGTGCCAGCAGCAATAAGCGGGCCACCAAGAACACTGAAGCTTTCTTT	CASSNKRATKNTEAFF
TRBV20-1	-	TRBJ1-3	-	TGCAGTGCAAGTCGGCGGGGATCCGGAAACACCATATATTTT	CSASRRGSGNTIYF
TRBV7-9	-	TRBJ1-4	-	TGTGCCAGCAGCTTAGCGCAGGCCGAAAAACTGTTTTTT	CASSLAQAEKLFF
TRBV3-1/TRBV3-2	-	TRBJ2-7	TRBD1	TGTGCCAGCAGCCAACCCTCCCCCGGACAGGGATGGGACGAGCAGTACTTC	CASSQPSPGQGWDEQYF
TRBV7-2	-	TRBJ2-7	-	TGTGCCAGCAGCTTATCAGCCAGGAACTACGAGCAGTACTTC	CASSLSARNYEQYF
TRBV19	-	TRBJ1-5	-	TGTGCCAGTAATGGTGGGGGCGGTGGGGGCAATCAGCCCCAGCATTTT	CASNGGGGGGNQPQHF
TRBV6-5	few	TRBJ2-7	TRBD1	TGTGCCAGCAGACGCATGACAGGGGGCTACGAGCAGTACTTC	CASRRMTGGYEQYF
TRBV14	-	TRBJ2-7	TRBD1	TGTGCCAGCAGATTAACCGGGACAGGGCGTCCCGAGCAGTACTTC	CASRLTGTGRPEQYF
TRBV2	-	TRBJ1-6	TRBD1	TGTGCCAGCAGGAGGGACAGGGGGCGCGGAAATTCACCCCTCCACTTT	CASRRDRGRGNSPLHF
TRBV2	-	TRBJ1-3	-	TGTGCCAGCAGTTTGAGCGGCAGCTCTGGAAACACCATATATTTT	CASSLSGSSGNTIYF
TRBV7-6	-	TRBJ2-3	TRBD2	TGTGCCAGCAGCTTAGACGGGGGGGCCACAGATACGCAGTATTTT	CASSLDGGATDTQYF
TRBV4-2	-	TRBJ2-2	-	TGTGCCAGCAGCCAAGAGGGGGGGCTTTTCACCGGGGAGCTGTTTTTT	CASSQEGGLFTGELFF
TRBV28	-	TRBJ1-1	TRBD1	TGTGCCAGCAGTTCCTCTGACAGGGACGGTGAAGCTTTCTTT	CASSSSDRDGEAFF
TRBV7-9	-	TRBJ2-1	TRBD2	TGTGCCAGCAGCTTAGGGCGGACTAGCGGCTACAATGAGCAGTTCTTC	CASSLGRTSGYNEQFF
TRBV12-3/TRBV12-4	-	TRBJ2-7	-	TGTGCCAGCAGTTTCTACAGGACCTACGAGCAGTACTTC	CASSFYRTYEQYF
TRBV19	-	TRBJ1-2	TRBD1	TGTGCCAGTAGAAATAGACAGGGGGGACCTAACTATGGCTACACCTTC	CASRNRQGGPNYGYTF
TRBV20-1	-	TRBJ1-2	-	TGCAGTGCGAGCGATGGCGATGGCTACACCTTC	CSASDGDGYTF
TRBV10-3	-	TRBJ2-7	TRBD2	TGTGCCATCAGTGAGTCAACCCCAGGGACTAGCGGGAACCAGGTGTACGAGCAGTACTTC	CAISESTPGTSGNQVYEQYF